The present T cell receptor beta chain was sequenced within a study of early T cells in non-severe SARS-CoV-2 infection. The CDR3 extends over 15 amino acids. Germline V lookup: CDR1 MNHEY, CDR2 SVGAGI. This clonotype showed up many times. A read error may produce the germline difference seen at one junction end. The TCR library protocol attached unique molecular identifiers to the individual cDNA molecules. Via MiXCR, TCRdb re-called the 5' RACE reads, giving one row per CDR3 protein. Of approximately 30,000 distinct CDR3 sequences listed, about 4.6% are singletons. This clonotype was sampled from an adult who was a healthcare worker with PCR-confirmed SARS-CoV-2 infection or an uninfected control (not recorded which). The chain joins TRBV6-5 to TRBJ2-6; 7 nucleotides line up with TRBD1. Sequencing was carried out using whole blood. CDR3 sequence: CASRTRGSGANVLIF. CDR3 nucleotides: TGTGCCAGCAGAACCAGGGGGTCTGGGGCCAACGTCCTGATTTTC.